The 29 T cell receptor beta chains given below trace back to one sample, sequenced in a study of blood T cell repertoires in COVID-19. Assay: immunoSEQ multiplex PCR; the TCRdb copy retains only in-frame clones and omits some. The data show around 120,000 clones, less than 85% seen once. The specimen sequenced was peripheral blood. The receptors shown here come from a man in his 70s with active or convalescent COVID-19.

The chain combines TRBV7-2 with TRBJ2-4; D might be TRBD2 (5 bases). Germline V CDR1 and CDR2: SGHTA, FQGNSA. This CDR3 is 13 amino acids long. Trimming stripped 2 bases from V and 8 bases from J, with 10 bases between. CDR3 protein: CASSLPRRDIQYF. The DNA of the CDR3 is TGTGCCAGCAGCTTACCCAGGCGGGACATTCAGTACTTC.

J is TRBJ1-4 and V is TRBV4-1, with 7 positions matching TRBD1. The germline V gene encodes CDR1 MGHRA and CDR2 YSYEKL. V lost 4 bases, J lost 7 bases, and 9 bases stayed unmatched. The CDR3 length is 15 residues. This CDR3 is CASSPTTGRGEKLFF. In nucleotides, the CDR3 is TGCGCCAGCAGCCCTACGACAGGGCGCGGTGAAAAACTGTTTTTT.

This clone appeared a single time. This chain links TRBV7-6 with TRBJ1-6; weak D call: TRBD1 (5 bases). Germline lookup yields CDR1 SGHVS and CDR2 FNYEAQ. The CDR3 length is 15 residues. Trimming removed 1 base at V and 7 bases at J, with 11 bases between. The chain's CDR3 is CASSLGSGGNSPLHF. Written as DNA, the CDR3 is TGTGCCAGCAGCTTAGGCAGTGGGGGGAATTCACCCCTCCACTTT.

The CDR3 is CASSSKMEPHQYF. CDR3 in DNA: TGTGCCAGCAGCTCAAAAATGGAGCCTCACCAGTATTTT. This chain uses TRBV7-3 with TRBJ2-3, with D uncertain. CDR1 is SGHTA, CDR2 FQGTGA, per germline. Trimming took 4 bases from V and 12 from J, leaving 17 bases between them. This CDR3 region has 13 residues.

The gene calls are TRBV5-6 and TRBJ1-1, with D tentatively TRBD1 (5 bases). This CDR3 comprises 16 residues. Germline V gene sequence: CDR1 SGHDT, CDR2 YYEEEE. Trimming pared 2 bases from V and 0 bases from J, leaving 14 bases between. CDR3 residues: CASSLYLGTMNTEAFF. The CDR3 DNA is TGTGCCAGCAGCTTATACTTGGGGACTATGAACACTGAAGCTTTCTTT. Together with reference TRBV5-6 and TRBJ1-1, the CDR3 gives the full variable domain: DAGVTQSPTHLIKTRGQQVTLRCSPKSGHDTVSWYQQALGQGPQFIFQYYEEEERQRGNFPDRFSGHQFPNYSSELNVNALLLGDSALYLCASSLYLGTMNTEAFFGQGTRLTVV.

CDR3 nucleotides: TGTGCCAGCAGTGAGGATCGGGGGGCAGTTGAAAAACTGTTTTTT. Protein: CASSEDRGAVEKLFF. This chain links TRBV6-1 with TRBJ1-4; maybe TRBD1 (6 bases). This CDR3 region has 15 residues. Germline V gene data show CDR1 as MNHNS and CDR2 as SASEGT. The ends were cut back, 3 bases at V and 7 bases at J, with 15 bases in the middle.

The V gene is TRBV27, the J gene TRBJ2-1, with 11 bases aligning to TRBD2. This CDR3 has 16 residues. Germline V CDR1 and CDR2: MNHEY, SMNVEV (reference sequence). V gave up 5 bases and J gave up 6 bases; unmatched junction bases: 9. The CDR3 sequence is CASSTPGTSGTNEQFF. The DNA for the CDR3 is TGTGCCAGCAGTACCCCCGGGACTAGCGGAACCAATGAGCAGTTCTTC.

The J gene is TRBJ2-3, the V gene TRBV9; 9 positions agree with TRBD2. The CDR3 is 16 residues long. Germline CDR1 and CDR2: SGDLS and YYNGEE. Unmatched junction bases numbered 8, after V lost 0 bases and J lost 6 bases. The CDR3 sequence: CASSVAGGLAVDTQYF. CDR3 sequence (DNA): TGTGCCAGCAGCGTAGCTGGGGGACTAGCCGTCGATACGCAGTATTTT. Complete variable domain (other parts from reference TRBV9 and TRBJ2-3): DSGVTQTPKHLITATGQRVTLRCSPRSGDLSVYWYQQSLDQGLQFLIQYYNGEERAKGNILERFSAQQFPDLHSELNLSSLELGDSALYFCASSVAGGLAVDTQYFGPGTRLTVL.

This clone has just one count. V gene TRBV18 combines with J gene TRBJ2-7; D is perhaps TRBD1 (6 bases). V was clipped by 6 bases and J by 5 bases, with 17 bases between them. The CDR3 spans 14 residues. CDR1 is KGHSH and CDR2 is LQKENI in the germline V gene. For the CDR3, the DNA is TGTGCCAGCTCCGAGGACAGCTATAATGACGAGCAGTACTTC. The encoded protein is CASSEDSYNDEQYF.

On this clone: At one end the junction does not follow the germline gene, possibly because of a read error. The chain links TRBV5-1 to TRBJ2-7, with TRBD1 matching over 12 bases. The CDR3 contains 13 residues. Germline loops: CDR1 SGHRS, CDR2 YFSETQ. In DNA, the CDR3 is TGCGCCAGCAGCGAACCCGGGACAGGGGGCTTCGTCTTC. Amino acid sequence: CASSEPGTGGFVF. Supplemented by reference TRBV5-1 and TRBJ2-7, the full variable domain reads KAGVTQTPRYLIKTRGQQVTLSCSPISGHRSVSWYQQTPGQGLQFLFEYFSETQRNKGNFPGRFSGRQFSNSRSEMNVSTLELGDSALYLCASSEPGTGGFVFGPGTRLTVT.

The rearrangement uses TRBV5-1 and TRBJ2-3; the D gene is possibly TRBD2 (6 bases). Trimming removed 7 bases at V and 0 bases at J, with 15 bases between. Germline CDR1 SGHRS, CDR2 YFSETQ. The CDR3 runs 15 residues. In nucleotides, the CDR3 is TGCGCCAGCTTACCCAGCGGGTATAGCACAGATACGCAGTATTTT. Protein sequence: CASLPSGYSTDTQYF.

The chain couples TRBV27 to TRBJ1-1, with 7 bases that match TRBD1. V lost 1 base to trimming and J lost 7 bases; unmatched junction nucleotides: 6. In germline, CDR1 is MNHEY, CDR2 SMNVEV (reference sequence). This CDR3 contains 14 residues. The CDR3 DNA is TGTGCCAGCAGTTTATGGTCCCCAGGGGGTGAAGCTTTCTTT. Translating it yields CASSLWSPGGEAFF.

V and J are TRBV28 and TRBJ1-2; D is perhaps TRBD1 (6 bases). The V end was cut by 10 bases, the J end by 5 bases, with 11 bases between. The CDR3 is made up of 11 amino acids. CDR1 and CDR2 (germline): MDHEN, SYDVKM. The DNA for the CDR3 is TGTGCCACGGGGGGGGCGTATGGCTACACCTTC. This encodes CATGGAYGYTF.

The chain joins TRBV5-5 to TRBJ2-1; 7 positions agree with TRBD1. Germline V gene data show CDR1 as SGHKS and CDR2 as YYEKEE (reference sequence). V shed 3 bases, J shed 8 bases, and the junction held 11 bases outside the gene matches. The CDR3 sequence is 15 residues long. CDR3 in amino acids: CASSSPRQGRDEQFF. Here the CDR3 DNA reads TGTGCCAGCAGCTCCCCCCGACAGGGAAGGGATGAGCAGTTCTTC.

This sequence joins TRBV24-1 and TRBJ2-2; 9 nucleotides match TRBD1. Germline V gives CDR1 KGHDR, CDR2 SFDVKD. J was trimmed by 5 bases and V by 3 bases; bases with no gene match: 6. The CDR3 runs 16 residues. The CDR3 DNA follows: TGTGCCACCAGTGATCCCAGGACAGGGGTGACCGGGGAGCTGTTTTTT. Translated, it gives CATSDPRTGVTGELFF.

The V gene is TRBV2, the J gene TRBJ1-3, with TRBD1 matching over 12 bases. After removal of 4 bases from V and 2 bases from J, the junction contained 6 bases not matched to a gene. The germline gives CDR1 SNHLY, CDR2 FYNNEI. This CDR3 region has 17 residues. CDR3 residues: CASSGQGQGAAGNTIYF. The CDR3 bases are TGTGCCAGCAGTGGGCAGGGACAGGGGGCAGCTGGAAACACCATATATTTT.

A note on this clone: Other DNA sequences from this sample encode an identical CDR3 as well. Here the CDR3 reads CASSIQGAGNTIYF. In DNA, the CDR3 is TGTGCCAGTAGTATACAGGGGGCCGGAAACACCATATATTTT. The chain uses TRBV19 and TRBJ1-3; 8 positions match TRBD1. CDR1 and CDR2 from the germline V gene are LNHDA and SQIVND (reference sequence). V was pared by 2 bases and J by 4 bases, with 1 base of the junction left unmatched. The CDR3 is 14 amino acids.

The gene calls are TRBV7-3 and TRBJ1-3, with TRBD1 matching 9 bases. V lost 5 bases to trimming and J lost 4 bases; unmatched junction nucleotides: 6. The CDR3 consists of 15 residues. Germline CDR1 is SGHTA and CDR2 is FQGTGA. This CDR3 reads CASSPGQGAGNTIYF. CDR3 bases: TGTGCCAGCAGCCCGGGACAGGGAGCAGGAAACACCATATATTTT.

The table lists this clone with a count of one. The rearrangement links TRBV4-1 to TRBJ2-5, with 8 positions matching TRBD2. The V segment lost 2 bases and the J segment 4 bases; nucleotides outside the gene matches: 9. The V gene's germline CDR1 is MGHRA and CDR2 YSYEKL. The CDR3 length is 16 residues. CDR3 nucleotides: TGCGCCAGCAGCCAATGGAGACTAGCGAGATCAGAGACCCAGTACTTC. Translating it yields CASSQWRLARSETQYF.

This clone was recorded a few times. The chain is built from TRBV10-3 and TRBJ1-3; 11 bases map to TRBD1. The CDR3 runs to 16 residues. Germline V lookup: CDR1 ENHRY, CDR2 SYGVKD. The J segment lost 2 bases and the V segment lost 4 bases, leaving 4 bases of the junction unmatched. The CDR3 protein is CAISGPGQGAGNTIYF. The CDR3 coding sequence is TGTGCCATCAGTGGCCCGGGACAGGGGGCTGGAAACACCATATATTTT.

The V and J genes are TRBV27 and TRBJ2-1, with D unresolved. CDR1 and CDR2 (germline): MNHEY, SMNVEV (reference sequence). The CDR3 loop spans 15 amino acids. Trimming cost V 2 bases and J 1 base, with 9 bases left between them. CDR3 amino acids: CASSLRRVSYNEQFF. CDR3 nucleotide sequence: TGTGCCAGCAGTTTAAGGAGAGTTTCCTACAATGAGCAGTTCTTC.

The chain joins TRBV28 to TRBJ2-1, with D perhaps matching TRBD2 (5 bases). Germline CDR1 MDHEN, CDR2 SYDVKM. Trimming pared 7 bases from V and 2 bases from J, leaving 12 bases between. CDR3 size: 14 residues. DNA for the CDR3: TGTGCCAGCACTCTAATCGGGGCCTACAATGAGCAGTTCTTC. As protein: CASTLIGAYNEQFF.

The chain combines TRBV6-5 with TRBJ1-2, with a tentative D call TRBD1 (5 bases). Germline CDR1 is MNHEY and CDR2 is SVGAGI. Trimming left V 5 bases short and J 0 bases short, with 7 bases between. The CDR3 length is 13 residues. CDR3 sequence: CASSMDTNYGYTF. CDR3 nucleotide sequence: TGTGCCAGCAGTATGGACACTAACTATGGCTACACCTTC.

The V gene is TRBV6-5, the J gene TRBJ2-3; TRBD2 might be the D (6 bases). The V end was cut by 8 bases, the J end by 0 bases, with 12 bases between. This CDR3 is built from 14 residues. From germline, CDR1 is MNHEY and CDR2 SVGAGI. CDR3 region: CASRETQSTDTQYF. The CDR3 DNA follows: TGTGCCAGCCGGGAGACGCAGAGCACAGATACGCAGTATTTT.

The V call is TRBV4-1, the J call TRBJ2-2, with TRBD1 as a possible D gene (5 bases). The CDR3 runs to 14 residues. Germline CDR1 and CDR2: MGHRA and YSYEKL. V was shortened by 5 bases and J by 6 bases, with 13 bases between the two germline ends. The chain's CDR3 is CASSVGRGAGELFF. CDR3 coding DNA: TGCGCCAGCAGCGTGGGGCGAGGTGCCGGGGAGCTGTTTTTT.

The V call is TRBV28, the J call TRBJ1-1, with D uncertain. V was pared by 5 bases and J by 2 bases, with 12 bases between. Germline lookup yields CDR1 MDHEN and CDR2 SYDVKM. CDR3 length: 14 amino acids. The DNA for the CDR3 is TGTGCCAGCAGTCCTCCCGGGAGCAACACTGAAGCTTTCTTT. Amino acid sequence: CASSPPGSNTEAFF.

V and J are TRBV9 and TRBJ2-3; 13 bases fit TRBD2. V was clipped by 3 bases and J by 4 bases; unmatched bases: 8. CDR1 and CDR2 (germline): SGDLS, YYNGEE. The CDR3 spans 17 residues. DNA of the CDR3: TGTGCCAGCAGCGGCGGACTAGCGGGGGCCGGGGCAGATACGCAGTATTTT. This codes for CASSGGLAGAGADTQYF.

This chain uses TRBV5-6 with TRBJ1-4; possible D gene TRBD1, 6 bases. Trimming pared 1 base from V and 0 bases from J, leaving 10 bases between. Germline lookup yields CDR1 SGHDT and CDR2 YYEEEE. This CDR3 spans 16 amino acids. The CDR3 nucleotides read TGTGCCAGCAGCTTGAGAGGGGGGGCAACTAATGAAAAACTGTTTTTT. It specifies CASSLRGGATNEKLFF.

There are a few counts of this clone. The rearrangement uses TRBV19 and TRBJ2-1; TRBD2 matches 11 bases. V was clipped by 3 bases and J by 6 bases; unmatched bases: 10. CDR1 LNHDA and CDR2 SQIVND come from the germline V gene (reference sequence). The CDR3 runs to 17 residues. The chain's CDR3 is CASSMQGTSGPLNEQFF. In DNA, the CDR3 is TGTGCCAGTAGTATGCAGGGGACTAGCGGACCCCTCAATGAGCAGTTCTTC.